This entry is about one T cell receptor (beta chain). What it binds is not known. The data were taken from a study of blood T cells in healthy people across ages. Study findings and constraints: Strong correlation was found linking TCR beta diversity to naive T cell percentage.

Primed by a sample-barcoded 5' primer and a J-beta primer mix, a second PCR proceeded for about 6 to 11 cycles. Sequencing of every sample gave 2.5 million or more CDR3-containing paired-end reads. TCRdb independently ran MiXCR on the 5' RACE reads; one entry per CDR3 protein. The repertoire holds over a million distinct CDR3 sequences, with roughly 43% as singletons. Germline assignment: CDR1 SQVTM and CDR2 ANQGSEA. There are 15 residues in the CDR3. Deletions cut 5 bases from V and 5 bases from J, with 21 bases between. This clonotype originated in a woman aged 18 to 35 in good health. The material sequenced was blood. The gene calls are TRBV29-1 and TRBJ1-2; D is possibly TRBD1 (6 bases). The CDR3 DNA reads as TGCAGCGTTCCTGACCTCCAGGGGAAAGGGTATGGCTACACCTTC. Its translation is CSVPDLQGKGYGYTF.